The 17 T cell receptor beta chains below come from one sample, sequenced in a study of regulatory T cells in long-lasting Graves disease. Building the TCR beta libraries relied on iRepertoire HTBI primers, and CDR3 regions underwent Arm-PCR. TCRdb reanalysed the multiplex PCR reads using MiXCR and keeps one entry per CDR3 protein. The table lists hundreds of thousands of distinct CDR3 sequences, around 15% of them singletons. The time point here: newly diagnosed GD, antithyroid drugs for less than 3 months. The TCR library was made from RNA extracted from PBMCs. These data were likewise used in another study, on T cells in Graves' hyperthyroidism and ophthalmopathy.

The material was peripheral blood mononuclear cells (PBMCs), obtained at new diagnosis, from a patient treated with antithyroid drugs. Receptors were obtained from a woman aged 35-65 years with Graves disease.

This clonotype was detected only a few times. The V call is TRBV3-1, the J call TRBJ1-6; D is unclear. There are 17 residues in the CDR3. CDR1 LGHDT and CDR2 YNNKEL come from the germline V gene (reference sequence). V was shortened by 1 base and J by 9 bases, with 19 bases between the two germline ends. This CDR3 reads CASSQGGIRGRASPLHF. DNA for the CDR3: TGTGCCAGCAGCCAAGGGGGAATACGCGGGAGAGCTTCACCCCTCCACTTT.

This clonotype was observed at least ten times. The chain couples TRBV27 to TRBJ1-5; D unclear. Germline assignment: CDR1 MNHEY and CDR2 SMNVEV (reference sequence). The CDR3 loop spans 14 amino acids. Trimming removed 3 bases at V and 5 bases at J, with 11 bases between. This CDR3 reads CASSFGGAYQPQHF. DNA of the CDR3: TGTGCCAGCAGTTTCGGTGGAGCCTATCAGCCCCAGCATTTT.

The table lists this clonotype with many counts. The CDR3 DNA follows: TGTGCCTGGAGAGTTGGGAACGTAGCGGGGACCGAAAAACTGTTTTTT. It yields the protein CAWRVGNVAGTEKLFF. The chain recombines TRBV30 with TRBJ1-4; a weak D match, TRBD1 (5 bases). The CDR3 runs to 16 residues. Per germline, CDR1 GTSNPN and CDR2 SVGIG (reference sequence). V was cut by 3 bases and J by 8 bases, with 22 bases left in between.

This clonotype appeared a few times. The rearrangement joins TRBV7-9 to TRBJ2-7, with D hard to call. Trimming stripped 5 bases from V and 0 bases from J, with 14 bases between. Germline loops: CDR1 SEHNR, CDR2 FQNEAQ (reference sequence). The CDR3 loop spans 15 amino acids. The CDR3 here is CASSPAWSRSYEQYF. The DNA for the CDR3 is TGTGCCAGCAGCCCTGCTTGGTCTCGCTCCTACGAGCAGTACTTC.

This clonotype was found many times. This sequence joins TRBV10-3 and TRBJ2-1, with TRBD1 matching 7 bases. The CDR3 covers 15 residues. Germline V lookup: CDR1 ENHRY, CDR2 SYGVKD. V was clipped by 2 bases and J by 4 bases; unmatched bases: 5. CDR3 sequence: CAISEDRASYNEQFF. The CDR3 DNA sequence: TGTGCCATCAGTGAGGACAGGGCATCTTACAATGAGCAGTTCTTC.

V and J are TRBV12-3 or TRBV12-4 and TRBJ2-3; D possibly corresponds to TRBD2 (5 bases). The V and J ends lost 2 bases and 4 bases respectively, with 10 bases between them. CDR3 length: 14 amino acids. CDR3 in DNA: TGTGCCAGCAGTTTATTACTAGTGGCAGATACGCAGTATTTT. It yields the protein CASSLLLVADTQYF.

This clonotype has a count of ten or more. V is TRBV6-2 or TRBV6-3 and J is TRBJ2-1; 7 bases map to TRBD2. This CDR3 region has 14 residues. V was clipped by 2 bases and J by 9 bases; unmatched bases: 7. The germline V gene encodes CDR1 MNHEY and CDR2 SVGEGT. DNA for the CDR3: TGTGCCAGCAGTTACGTCACGGGGGGTGGTGAGCAGTTCTTC. This translates into CASSYVTGGGEQFF.

V and J are TRBV20-1 and TRBJ2-7, with D unclear. The CDR3 has 10 residues. The germline V gene has CDR1 DFQATT and CDR2 SNEGSKA (reference sequence). The CDR3 loop is CRPGGYEQYF. The CDR3 nucleotides read TGCAGACCCGGTGGATACGAGCAGTACTTC.

This clonotype was observed many times. The V gene is TRBV28, the J gene TRBJ1-1; D is undetermined. CDR3 length: 12 amino acids. The germline gives CDR1 MDHEN, CDR2 SYDVKM. V lost 3 bases, J lost 9 bases, and 11 bases lay in between. CDR3 DNA: TGTGCCAGCAGTTTGTGGGAAGGGAAAGCTTTCTTT. Its protein product is CASSLWEGKAFF. Full variable domain (outside the CDR3, taken from reference TRBV28 and TRBJ1-1): DVKVTQSSRYLVKRTGEKVFLECVQDMDHENMFWYRQDPGLGLRLIYFSYDVKMKEKGDIPEGYSVSREKKERFSLILESASTNQTSMYLCASSLWEGKAFFGQGTRLTVV.

This clonotype came up a few times. The rearrangement joins TRBV11-3 to TRBJ1-2; a weak D match, TRBD1 (6 bases). CDR1 and CDR2 (germline): SGHNT, YENEEA. V dropped 5 bases and J dropped 2 bases, with 15 bases sitting between them. CDR3 size: 15 residues. CDR3: CASSPTGSGNYGYTF. The CDR3 coding sequence is TGTGCCAGCAGCCCCACAGGGTCGGGAAACTATGGCTACACCTTC.

This clonotype occurred many times. This sequence joins TRBV3-1 and TRBJ2-5; 8 nucleotides match TRBD2. CDR1 LGHDT and CDR2 YNNKEL come from the germline V gene (reference sequence). Trimming at V came to 1 base and at J to 5 bases, leaving 6 bases not matched to a gene. The CDR3 length is 15 residues. CDR3 bases: TGTGCCAGCAGCCAAGGTGGAGCGGGGGTGGAGACCCAGTACTTC. This gives the protein CASSQGGAGVETQYF.

Ten or more counts support this clonotype. This chain connects TRBV19 to TRBJ1-1; the D gene is possibly TRBD1 (5 bases). CDR1 and CDR2 from the germline V gene are LNHDA and SQIVND (reference sequence). The length of the CDR3 is 16 residues. V was clipped by 5 bases and J by 4 bases, with 20 bases between them. The CDR3 DNA is TGTGCCAGTAGTCCAGAGGGCCCAATTCAGGGCACTGAAGCTTTCTTT. As protein: CASSPEGPIQGTEAFF.

Many counts were recorded for this clonotype. CDR3 DNA sequence: TGTGCCAGCAGCTCGGGGGAAGTCTATGGCTACACCTTC. Residues: CASSSGEVYGYTF. This chain uses TRBV6-1 with TRBJ1-2; the D gene is possibly TRBD1 (5 bases). CDR3 length equals 13 residues. Germline V lookup: CDR1 MNHNS, CDR2 SASEGT. V lost 6 bases and J lost 4, with 12 bases in between.

A remark on this clonotype: This is likely an artifact of a read error, given a far larger clone one base away. The chain carries TRBV27 and TRBJ2-3; tentatively, D is TRBD1 (6 bases). Per the germline V gene, CDR1 is MNHEY and CDR2 is SMNVEV (reference sequence). CDR3 length: 14 amino acids. CDR3 in amino acids: CASSRDRSTGTQYF. DNA of the CDR3: TGTGCCAGCAGTCGCGACAGGAGCACAGGTACGCAGTATTTT.

J is TRBJ1-1 and V is TRBV5-6; TRBD1 matches 7 bases. This CDR3 is 18 amino acids long. Germline CDR1 reads SGHDT; CDR2 reads YYEEEE. V was pared by 4 bases and J by 5 bases, with 20 bases of the junction left unmatched. The CDR3 DNA reads TGTGCCAGCAGCCCCTCCGGGACAGTCTTCGCTGGGGGGACTGAAGCTTTCTTT. Protein product: CASSPSGTVFAGGTEAFF.

In this sample, this clonotype turned up a few times. The rearrangement links TRBV6-2 or TRBV6-3 to TRBJ2-5; 8 positions match TRBD2. Germline V gives CDR1 MNHEY, CDR2 SVGEGT. This CDR3 region has 13 residues. Trimming at V came to 2 bases and at J to 6 bases, leaving 2 bases not matched to a gene. CDR3: CASSYGGGQTQYF. Here the CDR3 DNA reads TGTGCCAGCAGTTACGGCGGGGGGCAGACCCAGTACTTC.

The rearrangement uses TRBV19 and TRBJ2-5; a weak D match, TRBD1 (8 bases). V was clipped by 2 bases and J by 4 bases, with 11 bases between them. The CDR3 has 14 residues. Germline CDR1 reads LNHDA; CDR2 reads SQIVND (reference sequence). The CDR3 region has the DNA TGTGCCAGTAGTATAACAGGGGGGGGAGAGACCCAGTACTTC. Translating gives CASSITGGGETQYF.